The 27 T cell receptor beta chains in this list originate from one sample, sequenced in a study of blood T cell repertoires in COVID-19. Some clones are missing from TCRdb's copy, which holds only in-frame ones; the method was immunoSEQ multiplex PCR. The repertoire has about 300,000 clones, over 75% of them found once; the top ten carry about 7%. The sample comprised peripheral blood. The receptors stem from a woman in her 30s with COVID-19, enrolled during active disease.

The V gene is TRBV11-1, the J gene TRBJ2-5, with a possible D match to TRBD1 (5 bases). The V end lost 2 bases, the J end lost 5 bases, and 12 bases lay between the germline ends. Germline V gene sequence: CDR1 SGHAT, CDR2 FQDESV (reference sequence). This CDR3 has 14 residues. For the CDR3, the DNA is TGTGCCAGCAGCTTAATTCAGGGTCGGGAGACCCAGTACTTC. It yields the protein CASSLIQGRETQYF.

The chain employs TRBV2 and TRBJ1-6; 7 positions match TRBD1. The germline CDR1 and CDR2 sequences are SNHLY and FYNNEI. This CDR3 is built from 11 residues. V was clipped by 7 bases and J by 17 bases; unmatched bases: 8. The CDR3 DNA reads as TGTGCCAGCAATAGACAGGGTCTCTTCCACTTT. As protein: CASNRQGLFHF.

This rearrangement joins TRBV4-1 to TRBJ2-7, with 8 bases that match TRBD2. Unmatched junction bases numbered 6, after V lost 2 bases and J lost 0 bases. The CDR3 runs to 16 residues. Germline V gene lookup returns CDR1 MGHRA and CDR2 YSYEKL. The CDR3 region has the DNA TGCGCCAGCAGCCAACCACTAGCGGCTAGCTCCTACGAGCAGTACTTC. Protein sequence: CASSQPLAASSYEQYF.

The chain uses TRBV19 and TRBJ1-4; 7 bases match TRBD1. CDR3 length equals 13 residues. Germline loops: CDR1 LNHDA, CDR2 SQIVND (reference sequence). V lost 5 bases, J lost 10 bases, and 7 bases stayed unmatched. In nucleotides, the CDR3 is TGTGCCAGTAGTCCCGGGACAGTGGGAAAACTGTTTTTT. It codes for CASSPGTVGKLFF.

This clone was observed once. The chain carries TRBV13 and TRBJ1-2; 8 bases fit TRBD1. V was clipped by 3 bases and J by 4 bases; unmatched bases: 4. This CDR3 region has 14 residues. In germline, CDR1 is PRHDT, CDR2 FYEKMQ (reference sequence). CDR3 nucleotide sequence: TGTGCCAGCAGCTTCGGACAGGGAGGCTATGGCTACACCTTC. This encodes CASSFGQGGYGYTF.

The chain has TRBV5-4 and TRBJ1-4; D remains ambiguous. V gave up 0 bases and J gave up 0 bases, with 3 bases separating them. The CDR3 contains 14 residues. Per germline, CDR1 SGHNT and CDR2 YYREEE (reference sequence). CDR3 coding DNA: TGTGCCAGCAGCTTGGCAACAACTAATGAAAAACTGTTTTTT. Translation: CASSLATTNEKLFF.

The J gene is TRBJ1-4, the V gene TRBV2; 9 bases are a match to TRBD1. There are 16 residues in the CDR3. Germline CDR1 is SNHLY and CDR2 is FYNNEI. J was trimmed by 0 bases and V by 4 bases; bases with no gene match: 3. The CDR3: CASSGGQGSTNEKLFF. DNA of the CDR3: TGTGCCAGCAGTGGCGGACAGGGGTCAACTAATGAAAAACTGTTTTTT.

This CDR3 is CASGNVWQGLSPLHF. In DNA form, the CDR3 reads TGTGCCAGTGGCAACGTGTGGCAGGGTCTTTCACCCCTCCACTTT. The rearrangement uses TRBV19 and TRBJ1-6, with D maybe TRBD1 (5 bases). Trimming took off 8 bases at V and 9 bases at J, with 20 bases between the two ends. This CDR3 comprises 15 residues. Looked up from germline, CDR1 is LNHDA and CDR2 is SQIVND (reference sequence).

The chain employs TRBV3-1 (or the pseudogene TRBV3-2) and TRBJ2-7; TRBD2 is a possible D gene (6 bases). This CDR3 spans 13 amino acids. The germline V and J ends were trimmed by 4 bases and 0 bases, with 7 bases remaining between them. Per germline, CDR1 LGHDT and CDR2 YNNKEL (reference sequence). The CDR3 DNA sequence: TGTGCCAGCAGCCCGGACTACTCCTACGAGCAGTACTTC. Amino acids: CASSPDYSYEQYF.

This chain connects TRBV7-9 to TRBJ2-7, with D tentatively TRBD2 (5 bases). CDR3 size: 13 residues. Trimming took off 4 bases at V and 4 bases at J, with 11 bases between the two ends. The V gene's germline CDR1 is SEHNR and CDR2 FQNEAQ (reference sequence). The CDR3 nucleotides read TGTGCCAGCAGCTATGGTGGGAGTTACGAGCAGTACTTC. Protein product: CASSYGGSYEQYF.

This clone was counted once. The J gene is TRBJ1-2, the V gene TRBV6-2 or TRBV6-3; unclear D gene. Between the trimmed V and J ends, which lost 6 bases and 2 bases, there was a span of 10 bases. CDR1 and CDR2 (germline): MNHEY, SVGEGT. This CDR3 has 13 residues. Here the CDR3 DNA reads TGTGCCAGCAGCCTAACACCGAACTATGGCTACACCTTC. Its protein product is CASSLTPNYGYTF.

The genes are TRBV1 and TRBJ1-2. TRBV1 counts as a pseudogene. The CDR3 runs 16 residues. The DNA of the CDR3 is TGCACCAGCAGAAAAGGGTGTGCGGGGAAAGGAGAAGGCTACACCTTC. Translated, it gives CTSRKGCAGKGEGYTF.

The chain is built from TRBV5-1 and TRBJ2-5; 8 bases align to TRBD1. The CDR3 runs to 15 residues. The germline CDR1 and CDR2 sequences are SGHRS and YFSETQ. Trimming cost V 4 bases and J 5 bases; bases outside gene matches: 10. The CDR3 is CASSLGQGRAETQYF. For the CDR3, the DNA is TGCGCCAGCAGCCTAGGACAGGGAAGGGCGGAGACCCAGTACTTC.

The chain joins TRBV10-3 to TRBJ2-5, with D possibly TRBD1 on 5 matching bases. Trimming pared 6 bases from V and 7 bases from J, leaving 18 bases between. The length of the CDR3 is 14 residues. Looked up from germline, CDR1 is ENHRY and CDR2 is SYGVKD. The CDR3 nucleotides are TGTGCCATCAGAACGGACACGGGCCCGGCGACCCAGTACTTC. Its translation is CAIRTDTGPATQYF.

The CDR3 bases are TGTGCCAGCAGCTTAGGACAGAGTTACGAGCAGTACTTC. Translation gives CASSLGQSYEQYF. The chain has TRBV5-4 and TRBJ2-7; possibly TRBD1 for D (6 bases). This CDR3 has 13 amino acids. Deletions cut 2 bases from V and 4 bases from J, with 10 bases between. The germline CDR1 and CDR2 sequences are SGHNT and YYREEE (reference sequence).

This clone was recorded once. The V and J genes are TRBV30 and TRBJ1-3; no reliable D call. Germline loops: CDR1 GTSNPN, CDR2 SVGIG (reference sequence). Trimming removed 3 bases from V and 0 bases from J, with 3 bases in between. The CDR3 runs to 12 residues. CDR3 sequence reads: CAWSISGNTIYF. Written as DNA, the CDR3 is TGTGCCTGGAGCATCTCTGGAAACACCATATATTTT.

V is TRBV7-8 and J is TRBJ1-6, with 12 bases lining up with TRBD1. In germline, CDR1 is SGHVS, CDR2 FQNEAQ. The trim removed 1 base at V and 7 bases at J, leaving 5 bases unmatched. This CDR3 contains 17 residues. The CDR3 is CASSLVGQGAGNSPLHF. The CDR3 nucleotides read TGTGCCAGCAGCTTAGTGGGACAGGGGGCAGGGAATTCACCCCTCCACTTT.

V usage is TRBV2 and J usage is TRBJ2-7, with 14 nucleotides matching TRBD2. This CDR3 comprises 16 residues. Trimming cost V 1 base and J 7 bases; bases outside gene matches: 6. Germline CDR1 SNHLY, CDR2 FYNNEI. The CDR3 region has the DNA TGTGCCAGCAGTGAAGTGGGGACTAGCGGGAGACAGGAGCAGTACTTC. This sequence encodes CASSEVGTSGRQEQYF.

V is TRBV5-1 and J is TRBJ2-5; TRBD1 is a possible D gene (5 bases). There are 14 residues in the CDR3. V was shortened by 0 bases and J by 4 bases, with 10 bases between the two germline ends. Germline CDR1 and CDR2: SGHRS and YFSETQ. CDR3: CASSLVSGLETQYF. The DNA for the CDR3 is TGCGCCAGCAGCTTGGTTTCAGGGTTAGAGACCCAGTACTTC. Complete variable domain (other parts from reference TRBV5-1 and TRBJ2-5): KAGVTQTPRYLIKTRGQQVTLSCSPISGHRSVSWYQQTPGQGLQFLFEYFSETQRNKGNFPGRFSGRQFSNSRSEMNVSTLELGDSALYLCASSLVSGLETQYFGPGTRLLVL.

This chain joins TRBV10-3 and TRBJ2-1, with TRBD2 matching over 7 bases. The CDR3 spans 17 residues. Germline assignment: CDR1 ENHRY and CDR2 SYGVKD. V trimming: 0 bases; J trimming: 5 bases; junction bases outside the gene matches: 10. The chain's CDR3 is CAISESPLLADNNEQFF. The CDR3 DNA reads TGTGCCATCAGTGAGTCACCTCTGCTAGCGGATAACAATGAGCAGTTCTTC.

The chain is built from TRBV11-2 and TRBJ2-3; TRBD2 matches at 8 bases. This CDR3 has 16 amino acids. The germline V gene encodes CDR1 SGHAT and CDR2 FQNNGV. V trimming: 1 base; J trimming: 4 bases; junction bases outside the gene matches: 7. The CDR3 DNA follows: TGTGCCAGCAGCTTAGTTGTCGCGGGGGGTGCAGATACGCAGTATTTT. The encoded protein is CASSLVVAGGADTQYF.

The gene calls are TRBV7-3 and TRBJ2-3, with 8 positions matching TRBD1. Germline CDR1 reads SGHTA; CDR2 reads FQGTGA. The CDR3 has 15 amino acids. Trimming at V came to 6 bases and at J to 0 bases, leaving 5 bases not matched to a gene. The CDR3 is CASSPDRESTDTQYF. The CDR3 bases are TGTGCCAGCAGTCCGGACAGGGAAAGCACAGATACGCAGTATTTT.

This clone was recorded only once. The J gene is TRBJ1-2, the V gene TRBV29-1; D unresolved. The CDR3 runs 12 residues. V was cut by 5 bases and J by 5 bases, with 12 bases left in between. From germline, CDR1 is SQVTM and CDR2 ANQGSEA. CDR3 DNA: TGCAGCGTTCCCCGTGGCGGATATGGCTACACCTTC. It encodes CSVPRGGYGYTF.

This chain connects TRBV14 to TRBJ2-7; D may be TRBD1 (5 bases). The V gene lost 0 bases and the J gene lost 0 bases, with 12 bases spanning the gap. Germline CDR1 SGHDN, CDR2 FVKESK. CDR3 size: 16 residues. CDR3 protein: CASSQETAKLSYEQYF. CDR3 DNA: TGTGCCAGCAGCCAAGAGACAGCTAAACTCTCCTACGAGCAGTACTTC. Together with reference TRBV14 and TRBJ2-7, the CDR3 gives the full variable domain: EAGVTQFPSHSVIEKGQTVTLRCDPISGHDNLYWYRRVMGKEIKFLLHFVKESKQDESGMPNNRFLAERTGGTYSTLKVQPAELEDSGVYFCASSQETAKLSYEQYFGPGTRLTVT.

The chain combines TRBV5-4 with TRBJ2-7; 7 bases align to TRBD2. The trim removed 1 base at V and 7 bases at J, leaving 17 bases unmatched. CDR1 SGHNT and CDR2 YYREEE come from the germline V gene (reference sequence). The CDR3 contains 17 residues. CDR3 region: CASSLLFRLAPTREQYF. In DNA form, the CDR3 reads TGTGCCAGCAGCTTGCTTTTCCGACTAGCCCCTACGAGGGAGCAGTACTTC.

The rearrangement links TRBV7-2 to TRBJ2-1; 8 positions agree with TRBD2. This CDR3 has 16 amino acids. V was pared by 5 bases and J by 0 bases, with 6 bases of the junction left unmatched. The germline V gene has CDR1 SGHTA and CDR2 FQGNSA. The CDR3 region is CASSPAGTSSYNEQFF. The CDR3 DNA sequence: TGTGCCAGCAGCCCAGCCGGGACTAGCTCCTACAATGAGCAGTTCTTC.

The chain carries TRBV28 and TRBJ2-1; TRBD2 aligns across 10 bases. Trimming took 3 bases from V and 7 from J; bases not matched to a gene: 9. The CDR3 length is 16 residues. Germline V gene data show CDR1 as MDHEN and CDR2 as SYDVKM. The CDR3 reads CASSLVASGSGNEQFF. The CDR3 DNA sequence: TGTGCCAGCAGTTTGGTCGCTAGCGGGAGCGGTAATGAGCAGTTCTTC.